The entry that follows covers one T cell receptor beta chain sequence. The target antigen is unknown. PCR was performed using 60 Vbeta and 13 Jbeta primers. The method was immunoSEQ multiplex PCR; TCRdb's version includes in-frame clones alone and lacks a portion of them. The sample consists of under 140,000 clones, 86% of them appearing once. This entry belongs to a study of cytomegalovirus exposure and HLA in healthy donors. Participants comprised healthy donors of bone marrow. The germline CDR1 and CDR2 sequences are MNHNS and SASEGT. CDR3 length: 15 amino acids. V lost 3 bases and J lost 4; bases outside the gene matches: 8. Broader study findings: In a later analysis, donors in an Asian-associated ancestry cluster reportedly had fewer N-insertions in productive TCRs than the cohort mean.

The specimen was PBMCs. This receptor was taken from a man aged 40-49 years in good health and CMV-seronegative. The genes are TRBV6-1 and TRBJ2-5; 7 nucleotides line up with TRBD2. The CDR3 reads CASSEMGGSRETQYF. The CDR3 coding sequence is TGTGCCAGCAGTGAGATGGGGGGGTCCCGAGAGACCCAGTACTTC.